The 21 T cell receptor beta chains below come from one sample, sequenced in a study of neurological immune-mediated disorders. The time point: longitudinal time-point 2. TCRdb re-called the 5' RACE reads with MiXCR, one entry per CDR3 protein. This repertoire shows about 60,000 distinct CDR3 sequences, more than 8% found once; its top ten account for roughly an eighth. Sequencing was carried out using PBMCs. The receptors stem from a man between 25 and 39 years old in good health.

This clonotype was detected many times. This rearrangement joins TRBV10-3 to TRBJ1-1; D gene uncertain. Germline V lookup: CDR1 ENHRY, CDR2 SYGVKD. The CDR3 runs to 14 residues. V was pared by 6 bases and J by 4 bases, with 15 bases between. The CDR3 is CAISPGWEGTEAFF. CDR3 bases: TGTGCCATCAGCCCCGGGTGGGAGGGCACTGAAGCTTTCTTT.

The sample holds many counts of this clonotype. The chain combines TRBV12-3 or TRBV12-4 with TRBJ2-5; the D gene could be TRBD1 or TRBD2 (5 bases each). The CDR3 is 13 residues long. V shed 1 base and J shed 6 bases, with 9 bases lying between them. The CDR3 DNA is TGTGCCAGCAGTTTAGGGGGGAGACAGACCCAGTACTTC. This sequence encodes CASSLGGRQTQYF.

This clonotype has at least ten counts. This chain links TRBV10-3 with TRBJ2-7; unclear D gene. CDR1 and CDR2 (germline): ENHRY, SYGVKD. This CDR3 contains 13 residues. The germline V and J ends were trimmed by 2 bases and 0 bases, with 5 bases remaining between them. The CDR3 loop is CAISEESSYEQYF. The CDR3 region has the DNA TGTGCCATCAGTGAGGAGAGCTCCTACGAGCAGTACTTC.

This clonotype has at least ten counts. Written as DNA, the CDR3 is TGTGCCAGCAGGGACAATGAGCAGTTCTTC. Its protein is CASRDNEQFF. The V and J genes are TRBV28 and TRBJ2-1; D remains unclear. The germline CDR1 and CDR2 sequences are MDHEN and SYDVKM. The V end lost 6 bases, the J end lost 5 bases, and 2 bases lay between the germline ends. The CDR3 covers 10 residues.

Notes on this clonotype: A much larger clone differs from this one at a single base, so this may be a read error. V gene TRBV20-1 combines with J gene TRBJ2-7, with TRBD2 matching over 9 bases. With V trimmed by 8 bases and J by 0 bases, 14 bases remained unmatched. The CDR3 runs 16 residues. From germline, CDR1 is DFQATT and CDR2 SNEGSKA (reference sequence). This CDR3 is CSIRTSVIPGSYEQYF. CDR3 coding DNA: TGCAGTATCCGGACTAGCGTAATACCCGGCTCCTACGAGCAGTACTTC.

This clonotype was observed at least ten times. This CDR3 is CASSLAGDTEAFF. DNA of the CDR3: TGCGCCAGCAGCTTGGCGGGGGACACTGAAGCTTTCTTT. V gene TRBV5-1 combines with J gene TRBJ1-1; a possible D gene is TRBD1 (5 bases). CDR1 and CDR2 (germline): SGHRS, YFSETQ. The CDR3 sequence is 13 residues long. V was cut by 0 bases and J by 3 bases, with 6 bases left in between.

This clonotype has a count of ten or more. Compared with germline, one end of the junction differs, possibly owing to a read error. This chain joins TRBV7-9 and TRBJ1-2, with D perhaps TRBD1 (5 bases). The V gene's germline CDR1 is SEHNR and CDR2 FQNEAQ (reference sequence). The CDR3 loop spans 13 amino acids. The CDR3 nucleotides read TGTGCCAGCAGCATTCAGACAGACTACGGCTACACCTTC. It translates to CASSIQTDYGYTF.

This clonotype was observed at least ten times. This chain uses TRBV9 with TRBJ2-7; a possible D gene is TRBD2 (5 bases). In germline, CDR1 is SGDLS, CDR2 YYNGEE. V dropped 2 bases and J dropped 6 bases, with 9 bases sitting between them. The CDR3 covers 12 residues. The CDR3 here is CASSVGKGEQYF. The CDR3 DNA follows: TGTGCCAGCAGCGTCGGGAAGGGCGAGCAGTACTTC.

This clonotype was seen at least ten times. The chain recombines TRBV28 with TRBJ2-5, with D perhaps matching TRBD1 (5 bases). Trimming left V 4 bases short and J 2 bases short, with 8 bases between. This CDR3 has 13 amino acids. CDR1 and CDR2 from the germline V gene are MDHEN and SYDVKM. CDR3 amino acids: CASSSDKQETQYF. The CDR3 nucleotides are TGTGCCAGCAGTTCGGACAAGCAAGAGACCCAGTACTTC.

This clonotype showed up many times. The chain carries TRBV7-3 and TRBJ1-1; D not resolved. CDR3 size: 14 residues. The V gene lost 1 base and the J gene lost 4 bases, with 10 bases spanning the gap. Germline CDR1 reads SGHTA; CDR2 reads FQGTGA. The CDR3 loop is CASSLMGSGTEAFF. As DNA, the CDR3 is TGTGCCAGCAGCTTAATGGGCTCGGGCACTGAAGCTTTCTTT.

There are many counts of this clonotype. This chain links TRBV15 with TRBJ2-5; D is perhaps TRBD1 (5 bases). This CDR3 is built from 14 residues. The V gene's germline CDR1 is LNHNV and CDR2 YYDKDF (reference sequence). V gave up 8 bases and J gave up 2 bases, with 15 bases separating them. CDR3 DNA: TGTGCCACCTCTGCCAGGGTGGATCAAGAGACCCAGTACTTC. Its protein is CATSARVDQETQYF.

About this clonotype: This could be a read error, since a much larger clone is one nucleotide away. The gene calls are TRBV5-1 and TRBJ2-5, with D unclear. The CDR3 extends over 13 amino acids. CDR1 and CDR2 (germline): SGHRS, YFSETQ. CDR3 amino acids: CASSLEIQEAQYF. The CDR3 nucleotides are TGCGCCAGCAGCTTGGAAATACAAGAGGCCCAGTACTTC. The variable domain in full, completed from reference TRBV5-1 and TRBJ2-5, reads KAGVTQTPRYLIKTRGQQVTLSCSPISGHRSVSWYQQTPGQGLQFLFEYFSETQRNKGNFPGRFSGRQFSNSRSEMNVSTLELGDSALYLCASSLEIQEAQYFGPGTRLLVL.

This clonotype was recorded many times. This chain uses TRBV28 with TRBJ1-5; D unclear. Germline CDR1 MDHEN, CDR2 SYDVKM. This CDR3 contains 14 residues. The ends were cut back, 7 bases at V and 4 bases at J, with 14 bases in the middle. The CDR3 sequence is CASKATYMNQPQHF. The CDR3 DNA sequence: TGTGCCAGCAAAGCCACTTACATGAATCAGCCCCAGCATTTT.

This clonotype was counted many times. This chain links TRBV5-1 with TRBJ2-4, with 8 positions matching TRBD1. The V segment lost 2 bases and the J segment 5 bases; nucleotides outside the gene matches: 6. Per the germline V gene, CDR1 is SGHRS and CDR2 is YFSETQ. The CDR3 consists of 15 residues. The CDR3 region is CASSLNQGAQNIQYF. The CDR3 DNA reads as TGCGCCAGCAGCTTAAATCAGGGGGCCCAAAACATTCAGTACTTC.

The chain is built from TRBV10-3 and TRBJ2-7; D call uncertain. Looked up from germline, CDR1 is ENHRY and CDR2 is SYGVKD. CDR3 length: 14 residues. The germline V and J ends were trimmed by 0 bases and 2 bases, with 8 bases remaining between them. The CDR3 DNA reads as TGTGCCATCAGTGAGTCGGCGGAACCCTACGAGCAGTACTTC. Translating gives CAISESAEPYEQYF.

This clonotype was seen many times. The chain links TRBV11-2 to TRBJ2-2; D not certain. V lost 4 bases and J lost 5, with 5 bases in between. Per the germline V gene, CDR1 is SGHAT and CDR2 is FQNNGV. The CDR3 totals 12 residues. The CDR3 bases are TGTGCCAGCAGCTCCCCTACCGGGGAGCTGTTTTTT. Encoded protein: CASSSPTGELFF. The whole variable domain, filled in from reference TRBV11-2 and TRBJ2-2, reads EAGVAQSPRYKIIEKRQSVAFWCNPISGHATLYWYQQILGQGPKLLIQFQNNGVVDDSQLPKDRFSAERLKGVDSTLKIQPAKLEDSAVYLCASSSPTGELFFGEGSRLTVL.

This clonotype was picked up many times. The chain links TRBV28 to TRBJ1-1, with TRBD1 identical over 9 bases. Germline CDR1 MDHEN, CDR2 SYDVKM. V was clipped by 6 bases and J by 10 bases; unmatched bases: 9. The CDR3 runs 13 residues. CDR3 amino acids: CASSIQGARRAFF. The CDR3 bases are TGTGCCAGCAGCATACAGGGGGCGCGGAGAGCTTTCTTT.

This clonotype was picked up many times. The chain has TRBV4-2 and TRBJ2-3; the match to TRBD2 covers 9 bases. The V gene end was trimmed by 1 base and the J gene end by 0 bases; junction bases not matched to a gene: 2. This CDR3 is 16 amino acids long. From germline, CDR1 is LGHNA and CDR2 YNFKEQ. The CDR3 bases are TGTGCCAGCAGCCAAGTAGCGGGGGCTAGCACAGATACGCAGTATTTT. It yields the protein CASSQVAGASTDTQYF.

This clonotype was counted many times. The chain employs TRBV7-3 and TRBJ2-1; D uncertain. The CDR3 runs 18 residues. The germline CDR1 and CDR2 sequences are SGHTA and FQGTGA. Deletions cut 5 bases from V and 4 bases from J, with 24 bases between. CDR3 sequence reads: CASSPPPLIARGYNEQFF. CDR3 DNA: TGTGCCAGCAGCCCCCCGCCTCTAATAGCCCGAGGTTACAATGAGCAGTTCTTC.

This clonotype has at least ten counts. This chain connects TRBV5-1 to TRBJ2-1, with TRBD1 identical over 9 bases. Per germline, CDR1 SGHRS and CDR2 YFSETQ. V shed 7 bases, J shed 10 bases, and the junction held 9 bases outside the gene matches. The CDR3 loop spans 13 amino acids. CDR3 protein: CASRQGVEWEQFF. The CDR3 DNA reads as TGCGCCAGCCGACAGGGGGTAGAGTGGGAGCAGTTCTTC.

This clonotype has at least ten counts. The chain uses TRBV5-1 and TRBJ2-6; no clear D. CDR3 size: 16 residues. Germline V gene lookup returns CDR1 SGHRS and CDR2 YFSETQ. The V and J ends lost 6 bases and 0 bases respectively, with 13 bases between them. The CDR3 DNA sequence: TGCGCCAGCAACGGTCCTTCAAACTCTGGGGCCAACGTCCTGACTTTC. It codes for CASNGPSNSGANVLTF.